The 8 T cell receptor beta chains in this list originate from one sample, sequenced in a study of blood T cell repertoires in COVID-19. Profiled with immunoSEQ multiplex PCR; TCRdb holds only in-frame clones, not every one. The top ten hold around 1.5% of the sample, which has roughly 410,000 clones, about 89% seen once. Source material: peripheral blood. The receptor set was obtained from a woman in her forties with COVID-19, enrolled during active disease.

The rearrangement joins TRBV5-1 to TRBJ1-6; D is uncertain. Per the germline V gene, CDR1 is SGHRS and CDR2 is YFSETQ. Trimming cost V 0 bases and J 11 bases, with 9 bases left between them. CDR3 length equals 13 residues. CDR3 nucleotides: TGCGCCAGCAGCTTGGCTATGGGAGCACCCCTCCACTTT. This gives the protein CASSLAMGAPLHF.

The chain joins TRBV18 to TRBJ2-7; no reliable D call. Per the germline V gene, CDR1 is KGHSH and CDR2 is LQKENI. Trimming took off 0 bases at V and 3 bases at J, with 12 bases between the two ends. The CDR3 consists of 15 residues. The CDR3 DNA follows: TGTGCCAGCTCACCACCGTCCGTCCCAGGCTACGAGCAGTACTTC. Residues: CASSPPSVPGYEQYF.

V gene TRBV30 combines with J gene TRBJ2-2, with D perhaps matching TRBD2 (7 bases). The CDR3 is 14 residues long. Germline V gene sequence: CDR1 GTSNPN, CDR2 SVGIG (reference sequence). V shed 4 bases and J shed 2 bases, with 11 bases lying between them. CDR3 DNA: TGTGCCTGGAACGGGGGGCTAAACACCGGGGAGCTGTTTTTT. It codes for CAWNGGLNTGELFF. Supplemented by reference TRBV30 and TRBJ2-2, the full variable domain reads SQTIHQWPATLVQPVGSPLSLECTVEGTSNPNLYWYRQAAGRGLQLLFYSVGIGQISSEVPQNLSASRPQDRQFILSSKKLLLSDSGFYLCAWNGGLNTGELFFGEGSRLTVL.

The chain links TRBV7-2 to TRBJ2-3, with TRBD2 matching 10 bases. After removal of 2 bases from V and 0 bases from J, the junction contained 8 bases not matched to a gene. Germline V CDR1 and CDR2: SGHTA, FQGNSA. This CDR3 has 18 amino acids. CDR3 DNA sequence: TGTGCCAGCAGCTTAAGGTCTAGCGGGGGCGCTAGCACAGATACGCAGTATTTT. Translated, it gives CASSLRSSGGASTDTQYF.

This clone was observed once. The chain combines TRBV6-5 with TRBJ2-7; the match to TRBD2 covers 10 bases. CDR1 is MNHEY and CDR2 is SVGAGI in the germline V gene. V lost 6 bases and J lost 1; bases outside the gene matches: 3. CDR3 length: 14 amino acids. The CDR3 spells CASRVAGGSYEQYF. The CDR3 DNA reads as TGTGCCAGCAGAGTAGCGGGAGGTTCCTACGAGCAGTACTTC.

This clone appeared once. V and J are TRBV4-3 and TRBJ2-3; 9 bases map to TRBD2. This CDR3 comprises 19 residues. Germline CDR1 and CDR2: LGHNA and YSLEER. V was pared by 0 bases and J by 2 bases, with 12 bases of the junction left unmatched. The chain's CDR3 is CASSQDRAQSGGLTDTQYF. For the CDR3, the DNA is TGCGCCAGCAGCCAAGATCGGGCCCAGAGCGGGGGGCTCACAGATACGCAGTATTTT.

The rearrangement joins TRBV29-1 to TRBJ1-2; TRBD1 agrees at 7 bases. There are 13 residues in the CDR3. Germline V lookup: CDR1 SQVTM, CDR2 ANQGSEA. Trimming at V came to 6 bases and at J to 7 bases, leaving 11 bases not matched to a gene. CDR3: CSVPSQGFSGYTF. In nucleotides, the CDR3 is TGCAGCGTCCCGTCACAGGGGTTTTCTGGCTACACCTTC.

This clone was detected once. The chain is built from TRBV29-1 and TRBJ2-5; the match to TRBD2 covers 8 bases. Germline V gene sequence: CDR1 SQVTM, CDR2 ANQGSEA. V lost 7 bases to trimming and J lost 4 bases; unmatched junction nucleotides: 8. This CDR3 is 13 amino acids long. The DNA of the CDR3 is TGCAGCGCCCGGGAGGGCAGAGGAGAGACCCAGTACTTC. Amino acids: CSAREGRGETQYF.